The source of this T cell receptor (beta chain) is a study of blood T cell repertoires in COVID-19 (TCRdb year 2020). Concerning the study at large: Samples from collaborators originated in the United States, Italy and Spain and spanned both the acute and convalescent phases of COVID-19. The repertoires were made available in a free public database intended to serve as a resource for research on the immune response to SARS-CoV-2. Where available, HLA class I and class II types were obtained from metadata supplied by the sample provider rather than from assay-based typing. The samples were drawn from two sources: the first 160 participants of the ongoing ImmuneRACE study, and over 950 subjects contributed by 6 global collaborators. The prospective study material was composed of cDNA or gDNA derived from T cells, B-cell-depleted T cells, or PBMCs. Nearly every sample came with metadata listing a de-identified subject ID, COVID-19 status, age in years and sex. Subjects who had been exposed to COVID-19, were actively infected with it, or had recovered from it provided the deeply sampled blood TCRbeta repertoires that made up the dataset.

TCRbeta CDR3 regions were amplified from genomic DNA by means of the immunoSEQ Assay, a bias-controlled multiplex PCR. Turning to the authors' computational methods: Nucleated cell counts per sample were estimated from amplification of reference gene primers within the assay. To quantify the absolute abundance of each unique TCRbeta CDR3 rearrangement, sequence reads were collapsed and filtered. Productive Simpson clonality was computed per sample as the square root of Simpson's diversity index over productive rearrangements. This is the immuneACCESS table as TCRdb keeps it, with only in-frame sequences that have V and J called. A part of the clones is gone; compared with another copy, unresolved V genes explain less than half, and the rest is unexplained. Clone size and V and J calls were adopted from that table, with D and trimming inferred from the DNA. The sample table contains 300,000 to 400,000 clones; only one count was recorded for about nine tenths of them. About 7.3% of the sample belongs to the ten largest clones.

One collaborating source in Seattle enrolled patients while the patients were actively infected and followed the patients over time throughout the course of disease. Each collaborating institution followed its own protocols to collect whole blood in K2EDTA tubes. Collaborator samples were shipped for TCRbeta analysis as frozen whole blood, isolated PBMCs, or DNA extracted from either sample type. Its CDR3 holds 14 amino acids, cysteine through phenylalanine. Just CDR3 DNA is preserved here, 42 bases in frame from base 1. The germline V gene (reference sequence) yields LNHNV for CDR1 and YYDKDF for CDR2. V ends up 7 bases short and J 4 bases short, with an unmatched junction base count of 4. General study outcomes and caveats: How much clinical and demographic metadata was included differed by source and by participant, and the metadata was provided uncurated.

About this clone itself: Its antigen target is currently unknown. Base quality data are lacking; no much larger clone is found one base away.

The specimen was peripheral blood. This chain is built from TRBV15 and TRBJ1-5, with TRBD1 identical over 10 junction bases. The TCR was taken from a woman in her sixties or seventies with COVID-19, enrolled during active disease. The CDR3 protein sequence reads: CATTPDRGNQPQHF. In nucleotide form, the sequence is TGTGCCACCACCCCGGACAGGGGGAATCAGCCCCAGCATTTT.